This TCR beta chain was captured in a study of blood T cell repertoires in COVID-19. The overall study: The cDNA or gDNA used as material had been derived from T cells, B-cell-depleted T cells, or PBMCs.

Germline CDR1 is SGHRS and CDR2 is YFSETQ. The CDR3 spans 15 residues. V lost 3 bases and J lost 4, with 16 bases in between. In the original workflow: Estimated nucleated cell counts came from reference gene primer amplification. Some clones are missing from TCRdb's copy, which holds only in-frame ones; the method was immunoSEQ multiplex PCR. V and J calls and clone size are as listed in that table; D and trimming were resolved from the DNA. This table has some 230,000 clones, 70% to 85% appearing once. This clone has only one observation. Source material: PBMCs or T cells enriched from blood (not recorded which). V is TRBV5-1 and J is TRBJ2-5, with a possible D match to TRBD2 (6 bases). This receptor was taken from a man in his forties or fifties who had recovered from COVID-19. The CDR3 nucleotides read TGCGCCAGCAGCTCCCGGACTACCCGGGCAGAGACCCAGTACTTC. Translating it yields CASSSRTTRAETQYF.